This T cell receptor (beta chain) was captured in a study of glioma-infiltrating T cells. Amplification of TCR alpha and beta CDR3 regions from RNA used iRepertoire nested multiplex PCR. TCRdb re-derived calls from the multiplex PCR reads in MiXCR, one entry per CDR3 protein. The sample records 35,000 to 45,000 distinct CDR3 sequences, approximately 20% being singletons. Germline CDR1 LNHNV, CDR2 YYDKDF (reference sequence). Trimming shortened V by 0 bases and J by 4 bases, and 10 bases separated the two germline ends. The CDR3 contains 14 residues. In its sample, this clonotype was seen many times. The gene calls are TRBV15 and TRBJ2-7, with D hard to call. The sequencing input was glioma tissue, nonneoplastic brain tissue, or PBMCs (not recorded which). The receptor's source is a human donor with low-grade glioma or glioblastoma, undergoing nonglioma brain surgery, or in good health (not recorded which). CDR3 DNA sequence: TGTGCCACCAGCAGAGATGGGCAGATTTACGAGCAGTACGTC. Translating gives CATSRDGQIYEQYV.